This T cell receptor (beta chain) was profiled in a study of blood T cells in healthy people across ages. A sample-barcoded 5' primer and a J-beta primer mix were used in a second PCR of roughly 7 to 12 cycles. Each CDR3 protein is one row after TCRdb ran MiXCR on the 5' RACE reads. This sample has 730,000 or so distinct CDR3 sequences, with 40% to 50% found just once. Trimming removed 8 bases from V and 4 bases from J; junction bases left unmatched: 10. Per germline, CDR1 DFQATT and CDR2 SNEGSKA (reference sequence). CDR3 length: 13 amino acids. This clonotype appeared a few times. The TCR was taken from a man at least 80 years old in good health. The sample comprised blood. The V and J genes are TRBV20-1 and TRBJ2-5, with TRBD2 identical over 7 bases. In nucleotides, the CDR3 is TGCAGTACCCTTGCTGGGGGGGGAGAGACCCAGTACTTC. Amino acids: CSTLAGGGETQYF.